The sequence of this T cell receptor beta chain was determined in a study of blood T cell repertoires in COVID-19. Profiling relied on immunoSEQ multiplex PCR, and the TCRdb table lists in-frame clones only, not all of them. The data hold roughly 120,000 clones, with less than 75% observed a single time. This CDR3 region has 15 residues. Germline CDR1 and CDR2: SGHRS and YFSETQ. V trimming: 7 bases; J trimming: 6 bases; junction bases outside the gene matches: 15. The J gene is TRBJ2-7, the V gene TRBV5-1, with 8 nucleotides matching TRBD1. The sequenced sample was peripheral blood. The source is a human donor with acute or convalescent COVID-19. The donor label of this sample is uncertain. CDR3 protein: CASQRSWTGHCEQYV. DNA of the CDR3: TGCGCCAGCCAGCGTTCATGGACAGGGCATTGCGAGCAGTACGTC.